These 12 T cell receptor beta chains came from one sample sequenced in a study of cytomegalovirus exposure and HLA in healthy donors (dated by TCRdb to the late 2010s). Library preparation employed the immunoSEQ multiplex PCR assay. For the multiplex PCR, a mixture combining 60 forward primers for TCR Vbeta segments and 13 reverse primers for TCR Jbeta segments was used. TCRdb holds this immuneACCESS table with in-frame rearrangements only. Some clones are missing; in checked studies, unresolved V genes explain under half, and the rest has no known cause. This sample is represented by about 160,000 clones; 70% to 90% of them were singletons. The ten largest clones capture around 2.1% of the sample. Sequenced: PBMCs. All receptors derive from a man younger than 35 in good health and CMV-seropositive.

This clone is a singleton in its sample. The chain carries TRBV15 and TRBJ1-2; 7 bases line up with TRBD1. There are 15 residues in the CDR3. Looked up from germline, CDR1 is LNHNV and CDR2 is YYDKDF (reference sequence). Trimming at V came to 1 base and at J to 3 bases, leaving 5 bases not matched to a gene. DNA for the CDR3: TGTGCCACCAGCAGAGGGGACAGCCTATACTATGGCTACACCTTC. Encoded protein: CATSRGDSLYYGYTF.

The rearrangement uses TRBV2 and TRBJ2-3; 11 bases agree with TRBD2. The CDR3 has 17 amino acids. In germline, CDR1 is SNHLY, CDR2 FYNNEI. Trimming cost V 4 bases and J 1 base; bases outside gene matches: 7. CDR3 bases: TGTGCCAGCAGTGCAGTTTCGGGACTAGCGGGCACAGATACGCAGTATTTT. It codes for CASSAVSGLAGTDTQYF.

This chain links TRBV7-6 with TRBJ1-1; D ambiguous. The CDR3 covers 14 residues. Germline CDR1 is SGHVS and CDR2 is FNYEAQ. V was clipped by 1 base and J by 1 base, with 7 bases between them. The CDR3 sequence: CASSLGTGNTEAFF. In nucleotides, the CDR3 is TGTGCCAGCAGCTTAGGAACGGGGAACACTGAAGCTTTCTTT.

The chain carries TRBV7-8 and TRBJ2-3; 7 bases agree with TRBD1. Germline CDR1 is SGHVS and CDR2 is FQNEAQ. The V gene end was trimmed by 5 bases and the J gene end by 0 bases; junction bases not matched to a gene: 8. This CDR3 region has 16 residues. The CDR3 nucleotides are TGTGCCAGCAGCAGTCGGACAGGCTCTAGCACAGATACGCAGTATTTT. Its protein is CASSSRTGSSTDTQYF.

The chain uses TRBV9 and TRBJ1-2; D might be TRBD1 (6 bases). The CDR3 sequence is 11 residues long. Trimming cost V 5 bases and J 7 bases, with 9 bases left between them. CDR1 and CDR2 from the germline V gene are SGDLS and YYNGEE. The DNA of the CDR3 is TGTGCCAGCAGGTCAGGGGTTGGCTACACCTTC. Translating gives CASRSGVGYTF.

The rearrangement links TRBV4-1 to TRBJ2-3; 12 positions match TRBD1. The ends lost 0 bases at V and 3 bases at J; junction bases unmatched: 4. The CDR3 totals 17 residues. Germline V gene data show CDR1 as MGHRA and CDR2 as YSYEKL. CDR3 nucleotides: TGCGCCAGCAGCCAAGATGGGACAGGGGGCGGGACAGATACGCAGTATTTT. It specifies CASSQDGTGGGTDTQYF.

This chain connects TRBV21-1 to TRBJ1-1; the D call in the table, TRBD1, was not verified against the DNA. TRBV21-1 is recorded as a pseudogene. This CDR3 region has 14 residues. The DNA of the CDR3 is TGTGCCAGCAGCGCAGGCCCAGTAAGCTTCGACGCTTTCTTT. Translation: CASSAGPVSFDAFF.

The V call is TRBV27, the J call TRBJ2-5, with a tentative D call TRBD2 (7 bases). The V and J ends lost 6 bases and 4 bases respectively, with 12 bases between them. The CDR3 extends over 13 amino acids. Per the germline V gene, CDR1 is MNHEY and CDR2 is SMNVEV (reference sequence). The CDR3, as DNA: TGTGCCAGCAGCCGGGGGGCCGCAGAGACCCAGTACTTC. Protein: CASSRGAAETQYF.

The CDR3 spells CASRNRDTEAFF. CDR3 bases: TGTGCCAGCAGGAACCGGGACACTGAAGCTTTCTTT. This sequence joins TRBV6-5 and TRBJ1-1; no definite D call. V was clipped by 6 bases and J by 3 bases, with 8 bases between them. Germline V gene lookup returns CDR1 MNHEY and CDR2 SVGAGI. CDR3 size: 12 residues.

J is TRBJ1-3 and V is TRBV6-1; D call uncertain. Trimming pared 5 bases from V and 0 bases from J, leaving 5 bases between. This CDR3 has 13 residues. Germline V gives CDR1 MNHNS, CDR2 SASEGT. The CDR3 loop is CASSTYSGNTIYF. CDR3 DNA sequence: TGTGCCAGCAGTACCTACTCTGGAAACACCATATATTTT.

This clone was seen only once. CDR3 sequence (DNA): TGTGCCAGCAGCTTCAGTAGCGGCTCCCAAGAGACCCAGTACTTC. It translates to CASSFSSGSQETQYF. The chain has TRBV5-4 and TRBJ2-5, with D perhaps TRBD2 (6 bases). V lost 2 bases to trimming and J lost 1 base, with 12 bases between them. CDR3 length: 15 residues. Germline CDR1 and CDR2: SGHNT and YYREEE (reference sequence).

This chain joins TRBV7-8 and TRBJ2-5; the match to TRBD2 covers 7 bases. The CDR3 is 17 residues long. The J segment lost 1 base and the V segment lost 4 bases, leaving 12 bases of the junction unmatched. Looked up from germline, CDR1 is SGHVS and CDR2 is FQNEAQ. CDR3 in amino acids: CASSSGTRAGLQETQYF. CDR3 DNA sequence: TGTGCCAGCAGCTCTGGAACTCGAGCGGGACTCCAAGAGACCCAGTACTTC.